This T cell receptor beta chain was found in a study of control samples from healthy donors and cancer patients. The germline V gene has CDR1 SGDLS and CDR2 YYNGEE. V shed 2 bases, J shed 0 bases, and the junction held 4 bases outside the gene matches. The CDR3 runs to 15 residues. Clones were sequenced by immunoSEQ multiplex PCR, and TCRdb holds only the in-frame ones, with some missing. The table records under 30,000 clones, 65% to 90% of them present only once. The receptor comes from a woman aged 55-75 years with head and neck cancer. Input material: PBMCs. The rearrangement links TRBV9 to TRBJ2-5; 7 bases line up with TRBD1. The CDR3 region is CASSVRDSYQETQYF. The DNA of the CDR3 is TGTGCCAGCAGCGTTAGGGACAGTTACCAAGAGACCCAGTACTTC.